One sample yielded the 29 T cell receptor beta chains listed below, sequenced in a study of cytomegalovirus exposure and HLA in healthy donors. Assay: immunoSEQ multiplex PCR; the TCRdb copy retains only in-frame clones and omits some. This table holds about 71,000 clones, 94% found once. Source material: PBMCs. The origin of the receptors is a woman aged 18-29 years in good health and CMV-seronegative.

The J gene is TRBJ2-1, the V gene TRBV5-6, with 12 bases identical to TRBD2. V shed 6 bases, J shed 4 bases, and the junction held 2 bases outside the gene matches. CDR3 length: 14 amino acids. In germline, CDR1 is SGHDT, CDR2 YYEEEE. CDR3 residues: CASTGTSGYNEQFF. CDR3 sequence (DNA): TGTGCCAGCACCGGGACTAGCGGGTACAATGAGCAGTTCTTC.

This chain links TRBV28 with TRBJ2-7, with 11 bases aligning to TRBD2. Germline CDR1 reads MDHEN; CDR2 reads SYDVKM. This CDR3 has 18 amino acids. Losses at the gene ends were 6 bases for V and 4 bases for J; bases not matched to a gene: 17. The DNA for the CDR3 is TGTGCCAGCAGCAAGCCGGGACTAGCGGATTCTGGCAAGTACGAGCAGTACTTC. Protein product: CASSKPGLADSGKYEQYF.

This clone has more than one count but fewer than ten. CDR3 bases: TGCGCCAGCAGCTTGCCGGGGGATCCAGATACGCAGTATTTT. Its protein is CASSLPGDPDTQYF. The chain combines TRBV5-1 with TRBJ2-3; the D gene is possibly TRBD2 (6 bases). Germline V lookup: CDR1 SGHRS, CDR2 YFSETQ. CDR3 length: 14 residues. V was cut by 1 base and J by 4 bases, with 10 bases left in between.

The chain links TRBV7-3 to TRBJ1-4, with no clear D. Germline CDR1 reads SGHTA; CDR2 reads FQGTGA. Trimming removed 2 bases at V and 5 bases at J, with 6 bases between. This CDR3 is 13 amino acids long. The CDR3 bases are TGTGCCAGCAGCTTAGTTCCGAATGAAAAACTGTTTTTT. It translates to CASSLVPNEKLFF. The entire variable domain, with the rest obtained from reference TRBV7-3 and TRBJ1-4, is as follows: GAGVSQTPSNKVTEKGKYVELRCDPISGHTALYWYRQSLGQGPEFLIYFQGTGAADDSGLPNDRFFAVRPEGSVSTLKIQRTERGDSAVYLCASSLVPNEKLFFGSGTQLSVL.

The chain couples TRBV7-2 to TRBJ2-1; no clear D. V dropped 5 bases and J dropped 10 bases, with 9 bases sitting between them. The germline gives CDR1 SGHTA, CDR2 FQGNSA. CDR3 length: 11 residues. Here the CDR3 reads CASSESREQFF. The CDR3 bases are TGTGCCAGCAGCGAGAGCCGGGAGCAGTTCTTC.

The CDR3 region is CASQGGSSYNEQFF. DNA of the CDR3: TGTGCCAGCCAAGGCGGAAGCTCCTACAATGAGCAGTTCTTC. The chain combines TRBV6-5 with TRBJ2-1; unclear D gene. The germline V gene encodes CDR1 MNHEY and CDR2 SVGAGI. The V end lost 8 bases, the J end lost 0 bases, and 11 bases lay between the germline ends. The CDR3 has 14 residues.

A single count supports this clone. The V gene is TRBV2, the J gene TRBJ2-2; possibly TRBD2 for D (5 bases). The CDR3 consists of 13 residues. Germline V lookup: CDR1 SNHLY, CDR2 FYNNEI. Trimming pared 10 bases from V and 2 bases from J, leaving 11 bases between. Here the CDR3 reads CAISRENTGELFF. The DNA for the CDR3 is TGTGCCATTTCGAGGGAAAACACCGGGGAGCTGTTTTTT. The full variable domain, its missing parts supplied by reference TRBV2 and TRBJ2-2, is EPEVTQTPSHQVTQMGQEVILRCVPISNHLYFYWYRQILGQKVEFLVSFYNNEISEKSEIFDDQFSVERPDGSNFTLKIRSTKLEDSAMYFCAISRENTGELFFGEGSRLTVL.

The chain couples TRBV2 to TRBJ2-5; 11 bases map to TRBD1. The J segment lost 2 bases and the V segment lost 6 bases, leaving 2 bases of the junction unmatched. Germline loops: CDR1 SNHLY, CDR2 FYNNEI. The CDR3 is 14 residues long. CDR3 residues: CASRDRGLQETQYF. The DNA of the CDR3 is TGTGCCAGCAGGGACAGGGGGCTTCAAGAGACCCAGTACTTC.

The chain couples TRBV13 to TRBJ1-1; no clear D gene. Germline values: CDR1 PRHDT, CDR2 FYEKMQ (reference sequence). This CDR3 contains 13 residues. The V and J ends lost 5 bases and 4 bases respectively, with 11 bases between them. The CDR3 loop reads CASSTGWPTEAFF. CDR3 DNA sequence: TGTGCCAGCAGCACGGGATGGCCCACTGAAGCTTTCTTT.

V usage is TRBV5-1 and J usage is TRBJ1-5; 9 bases fit TRBD1. Germline CDR1 reads SGHRS; CDR2 reads YFSETQ. V lost 4 bases and J lost 4; bases outside the gene matches: 6. The CDR3 contains 15 residues. CDR3 nucleotides: TGCGCCAGCAGCGTGGGACAGGGACAAAATCAGCCCCAGCATTTT. Translating gives CASSVGQGQNQPQHF.

This sequence joins TRBV18 and TRBJ2-2; D is unclear. The germline CDR1 and CDR2 sequences are KGHSH and LQKENI. V was trimmed by 3 bases and J by 5 bases, leaving 4 bases between them. This CDR3 has 12 residues. The CDR3 loop is CASSPLTGELFF. CDR3 coding DNA: TGTGCCAGCTCACCCTTAACCGGGGAGCTGTTTTTT.

The chain is built from TRBV7-9 and TRBJ2-3; 13 bases line up with TRBD2. The germline gives CDR1 SEHNR, CDR2 FQNEAQ (reference sequence). With 5 bases clipped from V and 4 bases from J, the junction kept 6 bases outside the gene matches. The CDR3 runs 16 residues. CDR3: CASSQTSGRASDTQYF. The CDR3 DNA reads TGTGCCAGCAGCCAAACTAGCGGGAGGGCCTCAGATACGCAGTATTTT.

The chain is built from TRBV4-2 and TRBJ2-7; D gene uncertain. The CDR3 contains 14 residues. Germline V gene data show CDR1 as LGHNA and CDR2 as YNFKEQ. With 0 bases removed from V and 0 bases from J, the gap between germline ends came to 6 bases. CDR3 in amino acids: CASSQDYNSYEQYF. In DNA form, the CDR3 reads TGTGCCAGCAGCCAAGATTACAACTCCTACGAGCAGTACTTC.

The chain recombines TRBV5-1 with TRBJ2-3; 7 bases line up with TRBD1. V lost 0 bases and J lost 0; bases outside the gene matches: 4. Germline loops: CDR1 SGHRS, CDR2 YFSETQ. The CDR3 is made up of 16 amino acids. The CDR3 region has the DNA TGCGCCAGCAGCTTGGCCAGGGGGACAAGCACAGATACGCAGTATTTT. Protein: CASSLARGTSTDTQYF. Filled out from reference TRBV5-1 and TRBJ2-3, the complete variable domain reads KAGVTQTPRYLIKTRGQQVTLSCSPISGHRSVSWYQQTPGQGLQFLFEYFSETQRNKGNFPGRFSGRQFSNSRSEMNVSTLELGDSALYLCASSLARGTSTDTQYFGPGTRLTVL.

The V call is TRBV7-9, the J call TRBJ2-2, with D uncertain. Looked up from germline, CDR1 is SEHNR and CDR2 is FQNEAQ (reference sequence). The CDR3 consists of 17 residues. Trimming removed 6 bases from V and 2 bases from J, with 19 bases in between. This chain's CDR3 is CASSPRMAVLNTGELFF. In nucleotides, the CDR3 is TGTGCCAGCAGTCCCCGGATGGCGGTGTTAAACACCGGGGAGCTGTTTTTT. The full variable domain, its missing parts supplied by reference TRBV7-9 and TRBJ2-2, is DTGVSQNPRHKITKRGQNVTFRCDPISEHNRLYWYRQTLGQGPEFLTYFQNEAQLEKSRLLSDRFSAERPKGSFSTLEIQRTEQGDSAMYLCASSPRMAVLNTGELFFGEGSRLTVL.

This rearrangement joins TRBV19 to TRBJ2-7, with TRBD1 matching 9 bases. The CDR3 runs 15 residues. The V segment lost 5 bases and the J segment 5 bases; nucleotides outside the gene matches: 10. In germline, CDR1 is LNHDA, CDR2 SQIVND (reference sequence). The CDR3 spells CASSLSGTGYHEQYF. The CDR3 coding sequence is TGTGCCAGTAGTCTTTCCGGGACAGGGTACCACGAGCAGTACTTC.

The rearrangement uses TRBV15 and TRBJ2-5; 11 positions match TRBD1. This CDR3 region has 18 residues. CDR1 and CDR2 from the germline V gene are LNHNV and YYDKDF (reference sequence). Trimming removed 1 base from V and 1 base from J; junction bases left unmatched: 8. CDR3 region: CATSRALLGQGGQETQYF. CDR3 coding DNA: TGTGCCACCAGCAGAGCCCTGCTGGGACAGGGGGGCCAAGAGACCCAGTACTTC.

The chain has TRBV5-4 and TRBJ2-5, with 12 nucleotides matching TRBD2. Germline values: CDR1 SGHNT, CDR2 YYREEE (reference sequence). The CDR3 sequence is 16 residues long. J lost 1 base, V lost 0 bases, and 1 base had no gene match. This CDR3 is CASSLGTSGIQETQYF. For the CDR3, the DNA is TGTGCCAGCAGCTTGGGGACTAGCGGGATCCAAGAGACCCAGTACTTC.

The rearrangement joins TRBV6-5 to TRBJ1-2; TRBD1 matches 8 bases. CDR1 and CDR2 (germline): MNHEY, SVGAGI. There are 15 residues in the CDR3. J was trimmed by 8 bases and V by 0 bases; bases with no gene match: 8. CDR3 in amino acids: CASSYSRGQGSGYTF. The CDR3 nucleotides are TGTGCCAGCAGTTACTCCCGCGGACAGGGAAGCGGCTACACCTTC.

The gene calls are TRBV5-1 and TRBJ1-1; no clear D gene. The CDR3 sequence is 13 residues long. V lost 0 bases to trimming and J lost 1 base, with 4 bases between them. The germline CDR1 and CDR2 sequences are SGHRS and YFSETQ. DNA for the CDR3: TGCGCCAGCAGCTTGGGCGCGAACACTGAAGCTTTCTTT. Translating it yields CASSLGANTEAFF.

The chain couples TRBV6-4 to TRBJ1-5; D unclear. The CDR3 spans 14 residues. The germline CDR1 and CDR2 sequences are MRHNA and SNTAGT. Trimming took off 3 bases at V and 2 bases at J, with 8 bases between the two ends. CDR3 sequence: CASSESGGNQPQHF. CDR3 coding DNA: TGTGCCAGCAGTGAAAGCGGTGGCAATCAGCCCCAGCATTTT.

The chain has TRBV19 and TRBJ2-7; D possibly corresponds to TRBD1 (5 bases). This CDR3 region has 14 residues. Germline values: CDR1 LNHDA, CDR2 SQIVND (reference sequence). V lost 5 bases to trimming and J lost 1 base, with 12 bases between them. The CDR3 region has the DNA TGTGCCAGTAGTTCCCCGACAGAATCCTACGAGCAGTACTTC. This sequence encodes CASSSPTESYEQYF.

This chain uses TRBV6-6 with TRBJ2-7, with 7 nucleotides matching TRBD1. The germline V gene encodes CDR1 MNHNY and CDR2 SVGAGI (reference sequence). The V gene end was trimmed by 6 bases and the J gene end by 1 base; junction bases not matched to a gene: 9. The CDR3 totals 15 residues. CDR3 DNA sequence: TGTGCCAGCAGACCCGGGACAGAAAATTCCTACGAGCAGTACTTC. It translates to CASRPGTENSYEQYF.

The chain is built from TRBV7-3 and TRBJ2-7; D gene uncertain. This CDR3 is 13 amino acids long. V lost 5 bases, J lost 5 bases, and 13 bases lay in between. CDR1 and CDR2 (germline): SGHTA, FQGTGA. CDR3 region: CASSPGAPNEQYF. The CDR3 DNA sequence: TGTGCCAGCAGCCCAGGCGCCCCTAACGAGCAGTACTTC. The whole variable domain, remainder taken from reference TRBV7-3 and TRBJ2-7, is GAGVSQTPSNKVTEKGKYVELRCDPISGHTALYWYRQSLGQGPEFLIYFQGTGAADDSGLPNDRFFAVRPEGSVSTLKIQRTERGDSAVYLCASSPGAPNEQYFGPGTRLTVT.

The V call is TRBV7-9, the J call TRBJ2-2; 9 bases fit TRBD2. The CDR3 consists of 15 residues. With 6 bases clipped from V and 1 base from J, the junction kept 3 bases outside the gene matches. Per the germline V gene, CDR1 is SEHNR and CDR2 is FQNEAQ (reference sequence). CDR3 DNA sequence: TGTGCCAGCAGTCGACTAGCGGAGAACACCGGGGAGCTGTTTTTT. This translates into CASSRLAENTGELFF. Based on the CDR3 plus reference TRBV7-9 and TRBJ2-2, the full variable domain is DTGVSQNPRHKITKRGQNVTFRCDPISEHNRLYWYRQTLGQGPEFLTYFQNEAQLEKSRLLSDRFSAERPKGSFSTLEIQRTEQGDSAMYLCASSRLAENTGELFFGEGSRLTVL.

V and J are TRBV9 and TRBJ1-2, with a possible D match to TRBD1 (5 bases). Deletions cut 0 bases from V and 3 bases from J, with 6 bases between. The CDR3 is made up of 13 amino acids. From germline, CDR1 is SGDLS and CDR2 YYNGEE. CDR3 nucleotides: TGTGCCAGCAGCGTAGAGGGGCACTATGGCTACACCTTC. It yields the protein CASSVEGHYGYTF.

The CDR3 bases are TGTGCCAGCTCACGGGACATTGGGCATACTAATGAAAAACTGTTTTTT. This translates into CASSRDIGHTNEKLFF. This sequence joins TRBV18 and TRBJ1-4; TRBD1 is a possible D gene (6 bases). V dropped 4 bases and J dropped 2 bases, with 14 bases sitting between them. Germline lookup yields CDR1 KGHSH and CDR2 LQKENI. The CDR3 sequence is 16 residues long.

V is TRBV5-4 and J is TRBJ1-2, with TRBD1 identical over 9 bases. The V gene's germline CDR1 is SGHNT and CDR2 YYREEE (reference sequence). J was trimmed by 7 bases and V by 4 bases; bases with no gene match: 5. This CDR3 contains 13 residues. CDR3 loop: CASSPGTGPGYTF. Here the CDR3 DNA reads TGTGCCAGCAGCCCTGGGACAGGGCCTGGCTACACCTTC.

This chain joins TRBV9 and TRBJ2-1; TRBD2 agrees at 10 bases. The junction had 14 bases not matched to a gene; V was cut back by 2 bases and J by 0 bases. Germline lookup yields CDR1 SGDLS and CDR2 YYNGEE. The CDR3 consists of 20 residues. The CDR3 loop is CASSVRGAGGTLGSYNEQFF. In nucleotides, the CDR3 is TGTGCCAGCAGCGTTCGTGGAGCGGGAGGGACCCTGGGCTCCTACAATGAGCAGTTCTTC.